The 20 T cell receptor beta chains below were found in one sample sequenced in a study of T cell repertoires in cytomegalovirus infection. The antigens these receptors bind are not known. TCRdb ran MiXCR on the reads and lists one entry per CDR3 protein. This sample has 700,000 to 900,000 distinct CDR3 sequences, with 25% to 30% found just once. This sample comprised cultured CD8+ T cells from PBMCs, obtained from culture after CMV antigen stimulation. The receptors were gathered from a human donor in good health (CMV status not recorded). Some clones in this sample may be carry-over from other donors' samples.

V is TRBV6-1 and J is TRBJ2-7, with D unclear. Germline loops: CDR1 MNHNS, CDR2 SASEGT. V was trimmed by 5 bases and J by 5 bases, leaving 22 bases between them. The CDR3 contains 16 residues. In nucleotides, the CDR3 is TGTGCCAGCAGTTCCAAATCCGGGCCCAGCTTCAACGAGCAGTACTTC. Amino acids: CASSSKSGPSFNEQYF.

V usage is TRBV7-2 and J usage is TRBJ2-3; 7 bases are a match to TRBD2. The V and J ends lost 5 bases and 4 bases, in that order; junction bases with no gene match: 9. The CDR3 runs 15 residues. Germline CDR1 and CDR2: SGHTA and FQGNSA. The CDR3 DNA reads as TGTGCCAGCAGCCTCGGGGGAGGGGCCCCAGATACGCAGTATTTT. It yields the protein CASSLGGGAPDTQYF. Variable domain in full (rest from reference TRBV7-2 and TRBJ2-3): GAGVSQSPSNKVTEKGKDVELRCDPISGHTALYWYRQSLGQGLEFLIYFQGNSAPDKSGLPSDRFSAERTGGSVSTLTIQRTQQEDSAVYLCASSLGGGAPDTQYFGPGTRLTVL.

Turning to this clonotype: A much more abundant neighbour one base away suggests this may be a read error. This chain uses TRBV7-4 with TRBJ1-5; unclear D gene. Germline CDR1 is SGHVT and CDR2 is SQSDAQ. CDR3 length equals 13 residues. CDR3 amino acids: CASSSAPNRPQHF. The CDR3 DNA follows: TGTGCCAGCAGCTCAGCCCCCAATCGGCCCCAGCATTTT.

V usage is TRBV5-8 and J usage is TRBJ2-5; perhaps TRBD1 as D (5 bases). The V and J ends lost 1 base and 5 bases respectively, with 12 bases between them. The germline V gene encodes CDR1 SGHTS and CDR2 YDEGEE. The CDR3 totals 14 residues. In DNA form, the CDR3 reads TGTGCCAGCAGCTTGCCCGGACAAGGGGAGACCCAGTACTTC. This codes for CASSLPGQGETQYF.

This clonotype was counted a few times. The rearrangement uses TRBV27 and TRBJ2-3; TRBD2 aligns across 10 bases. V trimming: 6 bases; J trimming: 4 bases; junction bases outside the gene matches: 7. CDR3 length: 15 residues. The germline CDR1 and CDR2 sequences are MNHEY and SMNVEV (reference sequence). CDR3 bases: TGTGCCAGCAGCTTAGCGGGGGGCCGATCAGATACGCAGTATTTT. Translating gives CASSLAGGRSDTQYF.

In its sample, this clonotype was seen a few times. The DNA for the CDR3 is TGTGCCAGCTACGACATCGCGCAGTACTTC. Residues: CASYDIAQYF. This rearrangement joins TRBV6-1 to TRBJ2-7, with unresolved D. This CDR3 is built from 10 residues. Germline CDR1 and CDR2: MNHNS and SASEGT. Trimming cost V 8 bases and J 9 bases, with 11 bases left between them.

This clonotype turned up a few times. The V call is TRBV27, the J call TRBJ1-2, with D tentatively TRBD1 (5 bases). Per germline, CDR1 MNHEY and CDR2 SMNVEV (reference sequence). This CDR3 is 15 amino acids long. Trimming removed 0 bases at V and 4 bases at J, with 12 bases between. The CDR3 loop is CASSLSGTSGYGYTF. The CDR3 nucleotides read TGTGCCAGCAGTTTATCTGGGACCTCTGGCTATGGCTACACCTTC.

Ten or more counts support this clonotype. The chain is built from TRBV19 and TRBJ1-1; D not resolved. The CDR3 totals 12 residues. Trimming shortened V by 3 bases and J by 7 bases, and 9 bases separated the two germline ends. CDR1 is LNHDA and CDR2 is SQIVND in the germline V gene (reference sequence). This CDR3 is CASSITQLEAFF. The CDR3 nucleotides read TGTGCCAGTAGTATCACACAGCTTGAAGCTTTCTTT.

CDR3 sequence: CASKFTASGATGELFF. CDR3 DNA sequence: TGTGCCAGCAAATTTACGGCTAGCGGGGCGACCGGGGAGCTGTTTTTT. The chain links TRBV28 to TRBJ2-2; 9 positions match TRBD2. The trim removed 7 bases at V and 5 bases at J, leaving 11 bases unmatched. Germline V gene lookup returns CDR1 MDHEN and CDR2 SYDVKM. The CDR3 is made up of 16 amino acids. Variable domain in full (rest from reference TRBV28 and TRBJ2-2): DVKVTQSSRYLVKRTGEKVFLECVQDMDHENMFWYRQDPGLGLRLIYFSYDVKMKEKGDIPEGYSVSREKKERFSLILESASTNQTSMYLCASKFTASGATGELFFGEGSRLTVL.

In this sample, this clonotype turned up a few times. Written as DNA, the CDR3 is TGTGCCAGCAGCGGGGGACTAGCGGGGGCCTACCTTGAAAATGAGCAGTTCTTC. Protein sequence: CASSGGLAGAYLENEQFF. The chain has TRBV7-6 and TRBJ2-1; 14 bases match TRBD2. The CDR3 spans 18 residues. J was trimmed by 7 bases and V by 5 bases; bases with no gene match: 13. Germline V gene data show CDR1 as SGHVS and CDR2 as FNYEAQ.

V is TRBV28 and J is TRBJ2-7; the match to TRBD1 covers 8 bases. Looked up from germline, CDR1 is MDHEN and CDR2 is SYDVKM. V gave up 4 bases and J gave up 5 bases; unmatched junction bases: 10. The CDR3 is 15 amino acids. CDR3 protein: CASSSIRTGMDEQYV. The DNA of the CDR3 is TGTGCCAGCAGTTCTATAAGGACAGGGATGGACGAGCAGTACGTC.

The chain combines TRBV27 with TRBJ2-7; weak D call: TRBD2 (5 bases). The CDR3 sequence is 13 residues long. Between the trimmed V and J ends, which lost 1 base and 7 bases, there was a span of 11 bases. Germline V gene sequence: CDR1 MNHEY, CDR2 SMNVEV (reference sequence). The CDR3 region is CASSLWEREEQYF. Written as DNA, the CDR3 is TGTGCCAGCAGTTTATGGGAGCGCGAGGAGCAGTACTTC.

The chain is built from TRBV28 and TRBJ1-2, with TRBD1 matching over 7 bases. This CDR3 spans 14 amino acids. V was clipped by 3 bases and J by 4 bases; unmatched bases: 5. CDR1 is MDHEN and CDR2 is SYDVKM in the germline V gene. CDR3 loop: CASSLAQGFYGYTF. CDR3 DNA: TGTGCCAGCAGTTTGGCACAGGGGTTCTATGGCTACACCTTC.

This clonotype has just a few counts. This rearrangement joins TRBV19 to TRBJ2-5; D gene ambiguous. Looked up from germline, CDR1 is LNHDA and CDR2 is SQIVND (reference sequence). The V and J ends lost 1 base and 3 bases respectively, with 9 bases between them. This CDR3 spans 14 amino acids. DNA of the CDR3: TGTGCCAGTAGTATAGGGCACACCAAAGAGACCCAGTACTTC. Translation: CASSIGHTKETQYF. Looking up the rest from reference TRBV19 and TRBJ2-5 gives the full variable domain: DGGITQSPKYLFRKEGQNVTLSCEQNLNHDAMYWYRQDPGQGLRLIYYSQIVNDFQKGDIAEGYSVSREKKESFPLTVTSAQKNPTAFYLCASSIGHTKETQYFGPGTRLLVL.

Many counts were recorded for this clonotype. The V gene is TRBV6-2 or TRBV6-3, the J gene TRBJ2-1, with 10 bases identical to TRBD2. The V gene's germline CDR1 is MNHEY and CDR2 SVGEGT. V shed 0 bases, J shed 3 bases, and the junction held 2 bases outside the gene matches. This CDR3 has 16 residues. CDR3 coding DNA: TGTGCCAGCAGTTACTCGTCTAGCGGGGGCTACAATGAGCAGTTCTTC. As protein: CASSYSSSGGYNEQFF.

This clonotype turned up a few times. The CDR3, as DNA: TGCGCCAGCAGCCAAGCCGGACAGAGCATTAACTATGGCTACACCTTC. It yields the protein CASSQAGQSINYGYTF. The chain links TRBV4-1 to TRBJ1-2, with D tentatively TRBD1 (6 bases). Trimming shortened V by 1 base and J by 1 base, and 13 bases separated the two germline ends. The CDR3 sequence is 16 residues long. Per the germline V gene, CDR1 is MGHRA and CDR2 is YSYEKL.

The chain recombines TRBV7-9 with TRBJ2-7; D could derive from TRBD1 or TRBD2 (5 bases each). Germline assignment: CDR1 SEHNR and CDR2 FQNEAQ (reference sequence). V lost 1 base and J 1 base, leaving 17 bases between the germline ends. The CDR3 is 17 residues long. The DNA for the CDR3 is TGTGCCAGCAGCTTAGGCTCAGGGATGAGGGAGTCCTACGAGCAGTACGTC. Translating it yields CASSLGSGMRESYEQYV.

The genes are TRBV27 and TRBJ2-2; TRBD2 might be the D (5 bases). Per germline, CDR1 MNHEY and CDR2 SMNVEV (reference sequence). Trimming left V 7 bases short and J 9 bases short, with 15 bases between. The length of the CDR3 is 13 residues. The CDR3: CASTRSGVRELFF. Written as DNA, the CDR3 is TGTGCCAGCACCCGCTCCGGGGTCCGGGAGCTGTTTTTT.

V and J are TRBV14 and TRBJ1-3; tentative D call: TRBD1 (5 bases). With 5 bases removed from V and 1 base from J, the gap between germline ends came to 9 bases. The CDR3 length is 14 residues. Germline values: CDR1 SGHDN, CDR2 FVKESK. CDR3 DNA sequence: TGTGCCAGCAGCGAGTGGGGGTCTGGAAACACCATATATTTT. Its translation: CASSEWGSGNTIYF.

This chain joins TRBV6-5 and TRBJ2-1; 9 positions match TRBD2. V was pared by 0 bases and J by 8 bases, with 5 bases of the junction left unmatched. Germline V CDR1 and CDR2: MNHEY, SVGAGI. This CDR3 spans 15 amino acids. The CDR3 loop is CASSYSAGGPDEQFF. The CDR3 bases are TGTGCCAGCAGTTACTCGGCGGGGGGGCCGGATGAGCAGTTCTTC.